This is a list of T cell receptor beta chains from one sample in a study of blood T cell repertoires in COVID-19. Sequencing was performed with immunoSEQ multiplex PCR; in TCRdb, only in-frame clones are kept and a portion is missing. In the table there are around 300,000 clones, more than 85% of which are singletons. The sample was peripheral blood. These receptors originate from a woman younger than 45 with COVID-19, enrolled during active disease. CDR3s leave out the opening cysteine and the closing phenylalanine or tryptophan. Clone size is shown for a subset of rows, as once, few, many or a class of expanded clone.

>TRBV11-2|-
ASSFRGGLIPGELF
>TRBV19|-
ASSLPGQGAETQY
>TRBV4-2|-
ASSQKNDRAWHQPQH
>TRBV19|-
ASSARGTRTDTQY
>TRBV27|-
ASSFNREGFNTEAF
>TRBV6-1|-
ASSESGNEQY
>TRBV5-6|-
ASSSVRGSSGNTIY
>TRBV5-6|-
ASSLGGSSLGNEQF
>TRBV10-3|-
AISERLAGVGSETQY
>TRBV7-9|-
ASSRLTGSLGTQY
>TRBV28|-
ASSFRSNQPQH
>TRBV6-2/TRBV6-3|-
ASSYATSGNNEQF
>TRBV2|few
ASSVRTGRKEKLF
>TRBV12-3/TRBV12-4|-
ASSLTGNEQF
>TRBV5-1|-
ASSLVGQGRPYNEQF
>TRBV15|-
ATSTQGGNYGYT
>TRBV5-6|-
ASSTKAGVSVLEQF
>TRBV19|-
ASSSGGNNQPQH
>TRBV5-5|-
ASSPGPEADYGYT
>TRBV4-1|-
ASSQGLAEHEQY
>TRBV5-1|-
ASSLEAGQGNTIY
>TRBV6-2/TRBV6-3|once
ASSKGLAGNYKGNEQF
>TRBV7-7|-
ASSFLSGSLTGELF
>TRBV19|few
ASSIAPRGDTEAF
>TRBV14|-
ASSQTGGDLFYNSPLH
>TRBV14|-
ASSLRQGRNEKLF
>TRBV21-1|-
ASSKCAGGTGITNYGYT
>TRBV5-1|-
ASSLGLAGTGELF
>TRBV7-9|-
ASSFKSSGSHQNEQY
>TRBV12-3/TRBV12-4|-
ASSLTEDQPQH
>TRBV30|-
AWSVLRGAGGNTIY
>TRBV5-4|-
ASSPGGTGLTDTQY
>TRBV19|-
ASSIGGVAGVGSKNIQY
>TRBV6-5|-
ASSFSSASTDTQY
>TRBV21-1|-
ASSNEKRDEKLF
>TRBV18|-
ASSSTGAGNTIY
>TRBV3-1/TRBV3-2|few
ASSRTGGQPQH
>TRBV7-8|-
ASSPSMRTEAF
>TRBV27|-
ASSLTGRNQPQH
>TRBV18|-
ASSPGLARTDTQY
>TRBV25-1|many
ASSEFGTGGYEQY
>TRBV19|once
ASRDRGINTEAF
>TRBV2|-
ATLRGGEETQY
>TRBV30|-
AWSSLRTSGTVQETQY
>TRBV12-5|-
ASGLVRDKGTPANEKLF
>TRBV7-8|-
ASSTRTGKGKAF
>TRBV10-3|-
ASETSLLGNEQF
>TRBV11-3|-
ASSRRQGGELF
>TRBV27|-
ASSLNSYEQY
>TRBV4-2|-
ASSHDGTPGGDSPLH
>TRBV19|-
ASSRQGATEAF
>TRBV27|-
ASSQQGQGLETQY
>TRBV28|-
ASSLGGEIYEQY